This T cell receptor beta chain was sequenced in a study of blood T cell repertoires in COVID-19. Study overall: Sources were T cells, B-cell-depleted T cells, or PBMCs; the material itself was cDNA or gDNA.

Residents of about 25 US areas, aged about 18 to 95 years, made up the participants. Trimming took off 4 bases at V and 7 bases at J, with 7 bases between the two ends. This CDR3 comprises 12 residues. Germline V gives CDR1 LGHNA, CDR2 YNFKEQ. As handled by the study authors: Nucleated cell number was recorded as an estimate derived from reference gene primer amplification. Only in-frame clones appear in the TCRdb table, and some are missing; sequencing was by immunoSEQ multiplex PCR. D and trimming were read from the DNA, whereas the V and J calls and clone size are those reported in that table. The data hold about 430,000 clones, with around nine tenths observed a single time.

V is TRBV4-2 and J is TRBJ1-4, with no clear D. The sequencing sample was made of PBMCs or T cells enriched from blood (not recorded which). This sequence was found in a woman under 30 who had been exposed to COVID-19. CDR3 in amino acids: CASSPYSEKLFF. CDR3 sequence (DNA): TGTGCCAGCAGCCCTTACAGTGAAAAACTGTTTTTT.